This T cell receptor (beta chain) was sequenced for a study of blood T cell repertoires in COVID-19 (dated by TCRdb to the early 2020s). With respect to the entire study: Samples covering the acute and convalescent phases of COVID-19 were provided by collaborators in the United States, Italy and Spain. Subjects who had been exposed to COVID-19, were actively infected with it, or had recovered from it provided the deeply sampled blood TCRbeta repertoires that made up the dataset. The material from the prospective study consisted of cDNA or gDNA derived from T cells, B-cell-depleted T cells, or PBMCs. Sample metadata almost always included a de-identified subject ID, COVID-19 status, age in years and sex. Where available, HLA class I and class II types were obtained from metadata supplied by the sample provider rather than from assay-based typing. The repertoires were released in a freely available public database meant as a resource for research on the immune response to SARS-CoV-2. Samples came from the ongoing ImmuneRACE study (first 160 participants) plus 1,254 subjects from 6 global collaborators.

In the germline V gene, CDR1 corresponds to MNHEY and CDR2 to SVGAGI. From V the trimming removes 5 bases and from J it removes 4 bases, while the gene matches leave 8 bases of the junction unaccounted for. From the cysteine through the phenylalanine, the CDR3 covers 15 amino acids. Of the read, only the CDR3 DNA is kept; its 45 bases are in frame from base 1. Study-wide findings and limitations: Clinical and demographic metadata were provided uncurated, with the amount varying by source and participant.

Enrolling through a virtual design, the prospective study's participants ranged in age from roughly 18 to 100 years and lived across roughly 24 United States geographic areas. In the prospective study, cohorts were assigned on the basis of participant-reported clinical history obtained from a screening survey and a study questionnaire. For ImmuneRACE Cohort 3, a participant was defined as recovered based on two consecutive negative NP/OP PCR tests, clearance by a healthcare professional, or resolution of symptoms. Each participant in the prospective study had whole blood, serum and a nasopharyngeal or oropharyngeal swab collected by mobile phlebotomists. Participants in the prospective study had the option to provide additional blood draws and questionnaires over a 2-month period. Before DNA extraction, blood samples from the prospective study were shipped at room temperature or frozen. Comment on this clone: No antigen is known for it. No per-base quality is available; no much larger clone lies one base away.

TCRbeta CDR3 regions were amplified from genomic DNA by means of the immunoSEQ Assay, a bias-controlled multiplex PCR. Per the original workflow: Within the assay, amplification of reference gene primers was used to estimate how many nucleated cells each sample contained. To quantify the absolute abundance of each unique TCRbeta CDR3 rearrangement, sequence reads were collapsed and filtered. Productive Simpson clonality was computed per sample as the square root of Simpson's diversity index over productive rearrangements. The immuneACCESS repertoire file appears here via TCRdb, limited to in-frame rearrangements. These files lack a portion of the clones; in checked studies, under half of the deficit traces to unresolved V genes, and the cause of the others is not known. The DNA gave D and trimming, while V, J and clone size come from that table. The sample table holds roughly 290,000 clones, of which around nine tenths were seen once. The leading ten clones occupy approximately 6% of the sample.

Sequenced sample: PBMCs or T cells enriched from blood (not recorded which). The source is a woman aged 40-49 years who had recovered from COVID-19. Here the chain combines TRBV6-5 and TRBJ2-7, with TRBD1 matching 10 junction bases. The DNA sequence is TGTGCCAGCAGTCCGGCGGGACAGGGGCTGTACGAGCAGTACTTC. Its protein reads: CASSPAGQGLYEQYF.